The 30 T cell receptor beta chains below were found in one sample sequenced in a study of blood T cell repertoires in COVID-19. TCRdb keeps only in-frame clones here, not all; method: immunoSEQ multiplex PCR. The sample yields 85,000 to 100,000 clones, roughly three quarters seen once. Sequenced sample: peripheral blood. These receptors came from a human donor in a cohort sampled during active COVID-19.

This clone showed up just a few times. The chain combines TRBV15 with TRBJ2-1; weak D call: TRBD2 (5 bases). This CDR3 contains 13 residues. The germline CDR1 and CDR2 sequences are LNHNV and YYDKDF (reference sequence). Trimming took 1 base from V and 7 from J, leaving 8 bases between them. The CDR3 sequence is CATSRVSGNEQFF. As DNA, the CDR3 is TGTGCCACCAGCAGAGTGTCGGGGAATGAGCAGTTCTTC.

V usage is TRBV2 and J usage is TRBJ2-1; the D gene is possibly TRBD2 (6 bases). V was cut by 6 bases and J by 8 bases, with 17 bases left in between. Germline lookup yields CDR1 SNHLY and CDR2 FYNNEI. This CDR3 has 14 residues. CDR3 loop: CASSLIREVDEQFF. The CDR3 bases are TGTGCCAGCAGCTTAATAAGGGAGGTCGATGAGCAGTTCTTC.

V and J are TRBV15 and TRBJ1-1; D perhaps matches TRBD1 (6 bases). The CDR3 has 13 residues. Trimming cost V 1 base and J 6 bases, with 9 bases left between them. Per the germline V gene, CDR1 is LNHNV and CDR2 is YYDKDF (reference sequence). This chain's CDR3 is CATSRGGLSEAFF. The CDR3 nucleotides are TGTGCCACCAGCAGAGGGGGGCTGTCTGAAGCTTTCTTT.

In this sample, this clone turned up once. The rearrangement links TRBV19 to TRBJ2-3; D perhaps matches TRBD2 (6 bases). CDR1 is LNHDA, CDR2 SQIVND, per germline (reference sequence). The CDR3 is 18 amino acids. V was cut by 5 bases and J by 5 bases, with 26 bases left in between. This CDR3 reads CASSRPRGILTSGDTQYF. The CDR3 DNA sequence: TGTGCCAGTAGTCGACCAAGGGGAATCTTGACTAGTGGAGATACGCAGTATTTT.

This chain uses TRBV29-1 with TRBJ2-7; 16 nucleotides align to TRBD2. CDR3 size: 18 residues. CDR1 and CDR2 from the germline V gene are SQVTM and ANQGSEA. The trim removed 8 bases at V and 3 bases at J, leaving 16 bases unmatched. The CDR3 bases are TGCAGCCCGGGGACCGCGTTGGGACTAGCGGGAGGGCACTACGAGCAGTACTTC. Translated: CSPGTALGLAGGHYEQYF.

The chain uses TRBV9 and TRBJ2-7; 9 nucleotides match TRBD2. Germline-derived CDR1 and CDR2 are SGDLS and YYNGEE. CDR3 length equals 14 residues. The trim removed 4 bases at V and 5 bases at J, leaving 7 bases unmatched. CDR3 region: CASSLGTSLHEQYF. Written as DNA, the CDR3 is TGTGCCAGCAGCCTCGGGACTAGCCTCCACGAGCAGTACTTC.

This chain links TRBV2 with TRBJ2-2; D is unclear. The CDR3 covers 13 residues. CDR1 is SNHLY and CDR2 is FYNNEI in the germline V gene. V was cut by 0 bases and J by 4 bases, with 3 bases left in between. The CDR3 loop is CASSEASTGELFF. CDR3 sequence (DNA): TGTGCCAGCAGTGAAGCCAGCACCGGGGAGCTGTTTTTT.

This chain links TRBV7-9 with TRBJ2-5, with TRBD2 matching over 13 bases. The CDR3 covers 17 residues. Germline trimming cut 1 base from V and 4 bases from J; bases unmatched to any gene: 6. The germline V gene encodes CDR1 SEHNR and CDR2 FQNEAQ (reference sequence). For the CDR3, the DNA is TGTGCCAGCAGCTTAGGGACTAGCGGGAGTCTTCTAGAGACCCAGTACTTC. Encoded protein: CASSLGTSGSLLETQYF.

This clone occurred once. The chain is built from TRBV6-5 and TRBJ1-1; no definite D call. The CDR3 runs to 12 residues. Trimming cost V 5 bases and J 1 base, with 5 bases left between them. Germline V gene lookup returns CDR1 MNHEY and CDR2 SVGAGI. The chain's CDR3 is CASSQKNTEAFF. The DNA for the CDR3 is TGTGCCAGCAGTCAGAAGAACACTGAAGCTTTCTTT.

This chain connects TRBV18 to TRBJ1-5, with D possibly being TRBD1 (6 bases). The germline gives CDR1 KGHSH, CDR2 LQKENI. CDR3 size: 13 residues. V lost 5 bases to trimming and J lost 5 bases, with 10 bases between them. The CDR3 nucleotides read TGTGCCAGCTCAAGACAGGCGGATCAGCCCCAGCATTTT. This translates into CASSRQADQPQHF.

This chain uses TRBV7-2 with TRBJ2-3; D may be TRBD2 (5 bases). V shed 6 bases and J shed 0 bases, with 10 bases lying between them. The CDR3 is made up of 14 amino acids. The germline CDR1 and CDR2 sequences are SGHTA and FQGNSA. The chain's CDR3 is CASRRRASTDTQYF. CDR3 in DNA: TGTGCCAGCAGACGGCGGGCCAGCACAGATACGCAGTATTTT. The complete variable domain, with remaining parts taken from reference TRBV7-2 and TRBJ2-3, reads GAGVSQSPSNKVTEKGKDVELRCDPISGHTALYWYRQSLGQGLEFLIYFQGNSAPDKSGLPSDRFSAERTGGSVSTLTIQRTQQEDSAVYLCASRRRASTDTQYFGPGTRLTVL.

The chain uses TRBV7-8 and TRBJ2-2, with TRBD2 matching 10 bases. Unmatched junction bases numbered 16, after V lost 5 bases and J lost 7 bases. The CDR3 covers 18 residues. The germline gives CDR1 SGHVS, CDR2 FQNEAQ. The CDR3 protein is CASSPTSRTSGIGGELFF. CDR3 DNA: TGTGCCAGCAGCCCCACTAGTCGGACTAGCGGAATAGGCGGGGAGCTGTTTTTT.

The chain is built from TRBV9 and TRBJ2-5; D gene ambiguous. Germline V gene lookup returns CDR1 SGDLS and CDR2 YYNGEE. CDR3 size: 13 residues. The V end was cut by 3 bases, the J end by 1 base, with 7 bases between. The CDR3 sequence: CASSATSQETQYF. In nucleotides, the CDR3 is TGTGCCAGCAGCGCGACAAGCCAAGAGACCCAGTACTTC.

The chain is built from TRBV3-1 (or the pseudogene TRBV3-2) and TRBJ2-4; D is unclear. Germline values: CDR1 LGHDT, CDR2 YNNKEL (reference sequence). CDR3 length: 13 amino acids. Trimming stripped 3 bases from V and 0 bases from J, with 3 bases between. CDR3 bases: TGTGCCAGCAGCCACCTAGCCAAAAACATTCAGTACTTC. It translates to CASSHLAKNIQYF.

This rearrangement joins TRBV9 to TRBJ2-1, with 7 bases identical to TRBD2. The CDR3 runs to 19 residues. The V and J ends lost 1 base and 4 bases, in that order; junction bases with no gene match: 17. CDR1 is SGDLS and CDR2 is YYNGEE in the germline V gene. The CDR3 here is CASSVLARELKRRYNEQFF. CDR3 nucleotide sequence: TGTGCCAGCAGCGTATTAGCGCGGGAGCTCAAACGGAGGTACAATGAGCAGTTCTTC.

This clone was detected only once. V and J are TRBV27 and TRBJ2-1; TRBD1 agrees at 7 bases. CDR3 length equals 15 residues. After removal of 6 bases from V and 3 bases from J, the junction contained 8 bases not matched to a gene. CDR1 MNHEY and CDR2 SMNVEV come from the germline V gene (reference sequence). As DNA, the CDR3 is TGTGCCAGCAGGTTGGGGACAGCAGGCTACAATGAGCAGTTCTTC. Amino acid sequence: CASRLGTAGYNEQFF.

This clone was picked up a small number of times. This rearrangement joins TRBV19 to TRBJ1-1; tentatively, D is TRBD1 (6 bases). The germline gives CDR1 LNHDA, CDR2 SQIVND (reference sequence). The CDR3 runs 15 residues. The germline V and J ends were trimmed by 5 bases and 6 bases, with 19 bases remaining between them. The CDR3 nucleotides are TGTGCCAGTAGTTCCGCAGGGGCAGGTGAGGCTGAAGCTTTCTTT. It yields the protein CASSSAGAGEAEAFF.

The chain is built from TRBV7-9 and TRBJ2-7; 10 nucleotides agree with TRBD1. Germline V gene lookup returns CDR1 SEHNR and CDR2 FQNEAQ (reference sequence). Unmatched junction bases numbered 7, after V lost 5 bases and J lost 3 bases. The CDR3 length is 15 residues. The CDR3 DNA is TGTGCCAGCAGCGCGACAGGGGGCGGCGGCTACGAGCAGTACTTC. It encodes CASSATGGGGYEQYF. Complete variable domain (other parts from reference TRBV7-9 and TRBJ2-7): DTGVSQNPRHKITKRGQNVTFRCDPISEHNRLYWYRQTLGQGPEFLTYFQNEAQLEKSRLLSDRFSAERPKGSFSTLEIQRTEQGDSAMYLCASSATGGGGYEQYFGPGTRLTVT.

The chain carries TRBV27 and TRBJ2-7, with 8 nucleotides matching TRBD2. Germline V gives CDR1 MNHEY, CDR2 SMNVEV (reference sequence). The length of the CDR3 is 17 residues. J gave up 0 bases and V 1 base, and 8 bases lay outside the gene matches. The CDR3 loop reads CASSLFRRREDSYEQYF. In nucleotides, the CDR3 is TGTGCCAGCAGTTTATTTCGTCGGCGGGAGGACTCCTACGAGCAGTACTTC.

This clone was seen a few times. The chain combines TRBV5-6 with TRBJ2-2, with 7 bases fitting TRBD2. V lost 2 bases to trimming and J lost 2 bases; unmatched junction nucleotides: 9. Germline V gene sequence: CDR1 SGHDT, CDR2 YYEEEE. The CDR3 has 17 residues. The CDR3 region is CASSFPIAGSNTGELFF. The CDR3 nucleotides are TGTGCCAGCAGCTTCCCTATAGCGGGTTCAAACACCGGGGAGCTGTTTTTT.

This clone appeared a few times. The CDR3 coding sequence is TGTGCCAGCAGTGCTGGACAGGAAGGGTACAGGGAGACCCAGTACTTC. Translated: CASSAGQEGYRETQYF. The V and J genes are TRBV2 and TRBJ2-5, with TRBD1 identical over 7 bases. With 4 bases clipped from V and 5 bases from J, the junction kept 13 bases outside the gene matches. This CDR3 spans 16 amino acids. CDR1 and CDR2 from the germline V gene are SNHLY and FYNNEI.

The table lists this clone with a few counts. This chain links TRBV20-1 with TRBJ1-1, with unresolved D. The V end lost 3 bases, the J end lost 5 bases, and 13 bases lay between the germline ends. The germline V gene has CDR1 DFQATT and CDR2 SNEGSKA (reference sequence). There are 13 residues in the CDR3. The CDR3 nucleotides are TGCAGTGCTAGTTCCGGGGTAGGGACTGAAGCTTTCTTT. This sequence encodes CSASSGVGTEAFF.

In DNA, the CDR3 is TGTGCCAGTAGTGACACCGGGACAGGGGCCTACGAGCAGTACTTC. Amino acid sequence: CASSDTGTGAYEQYF. V and J are TRBV19 and TRBJ2-7; 10 positions match TRBD1. The CDR3 has 15 residues. Germline-derived CDR1 and CDR2 are LNHDA and SQIVND (reference sequence). After removal of 5 bases from V and 2 bases from J, the junction contained 6 bases not matched to a gene.

The rearrangement links TRBV12-3 or TRBV12-4 to TRBJ1-1, with TRBD1 as a possible D gene (5 bases). V lost 6 bases and J lost 1, with 9 bases in between. The CDR3 extends over 13 amino acids. CDR3 sequence (DNA): TGTGCCAGCAGCAGGGTGGGGAACACTGAAGCTTTCTTT. Its protein is CASSRVGNTEAFF.

This clone was observed a handful of times. The genes are TRBV18 and TRBJ1-5; 9 bases agree with TRBD1. This CDR3 is 15 amino acids long. Germline CDR1 reads KGHSH; CDR2 reads LQKENI. Trimming cost V 2 bases and J 4 bases; bases outside gene matches: 3. CDR3 protein: CASSPGTGLNQPQHF. In nucleotides, the CDR3 is TGTGCCAGCTCACCAGGGACAGGGCTGAATCAGCCCCAGCATTTT. Full variable domain (outside the CDR3, taken from reference TRBV18 and TRBJ1-5): NAGVMQNPRHLVRRRGQEARLRCSPMKGHSHVYWYRQLPEEGLKFMVYLQKENIIDESGMPKERFSAEFPKEGPSILRIQQVVRGDSAAYFCASSPGTGLNQPQHFGDGTRLSIL.

The genes are TRBV7-9 and TRBJ2-5, with D perhaps TRBD2 (6 bases). Per the germline V gene, CDR1 is SEHNR and CDR2 is FQNEAQ (reference sequence). Trimming removed 1 base from V and 9 bases from J, with 12 bases in between. The CDR3 has 13 residues. Here the CDR3 DNA reads TGTGCCAGCAGCTTAGTAGCGGTAAAGGCCCAGTACTTC. Its protein is CASSLVAVKAQYF.

The chain recombines TRBV28 with TRBJ2-6; maybe TRBD1 (6 bases). V lost 6 bases to trimming and J lost 0 bases, with 18 bases between them. The CDR3 runs to 18 residues. The germline gives CDR1 MDHEN, CDR2 SYDVKM. The CDR3 loop reads CASRPGDTTHSGANVLTF. CDR3 nucleotide sequence: TGTGCCAGCAGACCCGGGGACACGACACACTCTGGGGCCAACGTCCTGACTTTC.

The J gene is TRBJ2-2, the V gene TRBV28, with 8 positions matching TRBD1. V lost 4 bases and J lost 0; bases outside the gene matches: 4. The CDR3 covers 16 residues. CDR1 is MDHEN and CDR2 is SYDVKM in the germline V gene. The CDR3 here is CASSSRTGSNTGELFF. DNA for the CDR3: TGTGCCAGCAGTTCCCGGACAGGGTCGAACACCGGGGAGCTGTTTTTT. Looking up the rest from reference TRBV28 and TRBJ2-2 gives the full variable domain: DVKVTQSSRYLVKRTGEKVFLECVQDMDHENMFWYRQDPGLGLRLIYFSYDVKMKEKGDIPEGYSVSREKKERFSLILESASTNQTSMYLCASSSRTGSNTGELFFGEGSRLTVL.

The chain joins TRBV7-9 to TRBJ1-1, with D tentatively TRBD1 (6 bases). CDR3 length: 14 amino acids. V was clipped by 5 bases and J by 4 bases, with 14 bases between them. Per germline, CDR1 SEHNR and CDR2 FQNEAQ (reference sequence). The DNA for the CDR3 is TGTGCCAGCAGCAATACACTGGGGGCCACTGAAGCTTTCTTT. Its protein product is CASSNTLGATEAFF.

This chain joins TRBV5-6 and TRBJ1-6, with TRBD1 matching over 7 bases. The CDR3 length is 17 residues. The junction had 10 bases not matched to a gene; V was cut back by 4 bases and J by 3 bases. Germline-derived CDR1 and CDR2 are SGHDT and YYEEEE. The CDR3 DNA reads as TGTGCCAGCAGCCCAGCCGGGACAGCGTACTATAATTCACCCCTCCACTTT. This encodes CASSPAGTAYYNSPLHF.